The rows below give T cell receptor beta chains drawn from one sample of a study of response to subunit inactivated influenza vaccine. TCRdb analysed the RT-PCR reads with MiXCR anew, one entry per CDR3 protein. The table lists around 650,000 distinct CDR3 sequences, approximately 15% of them singletons, with around a tenth in the top ten. This sample comprised PBMCs from blood, obtained 11 to 12 days after vaccination. These receptors were obtained from a man in his forties or fifties who received an inactivated influenza vaccine. The CDR3 runs from the conserved cysteine through the conserved F or W. The D gene is left open where the match is weak. Expanded clones are given a class, and other clones once, few, many or no size at all.

j_gene,v_gene,d_gene,abundance,CDR3aa,CDR3nt
TRBJ2-1,TRBV5-5,NA,NA,CASSLETTHYNEQFF,TGTGCCAGCAGCTTGGAGACTACCCACTACAATGAGCAGTTCTTC
TRBJ2-5,TRBV7-9,NA,NA,CASSLVRQDLQETQYF,TGTGCCAGCAGCTTAGTGCGGCAGGACCTCCAAGAGACCCAGTACTTC
TRBJ1-4,TRBV7-2,TRBD1,many,CASSQGQGGEKLFF,TGTGCCAGCAGCCAGGGACAGGGTGGCGAAAAACTGTTTTTT
TRBJ1-6,TRBV5-1,TRBD1,NA,CASSALDREVSPLHF,TGCGCCAGCAGCGCCCTGGACAGGGAAGTTTCACCCCTCCACTTT
TRBJ1-5,TRBV2,NA,few,CASSDPVASNQPQHF,TGTGCCAGCAGTGACCCCGTCGCTAGCAATCAGCCCCAGCATTTT
TRBJ2-5,TRBV15,NA,NA,CATSRDSVQETQYF,TGTGCCACCAGCAGAGATTCCGTTCAAGAGACCCAGTACTTC
TRBJ1-1,TRBV4-2,TRBD1,NA,CASNQLVGQGEAFF,TGTGCCAGCAACCAACTCGTCGGACAGGGTGAAGCTTTCTTT
TRBJ2-3,TRBV5-1,TRBD1,many,CASSLGDRAPDTQYF,TGCGCCAGCAGCTTAGGGGACAGGGCTCCCGATACGCAGTATTTT
TRBJ2-7,TRBV7-8,NA,NA,CASSIGTVSYEQYF,TGTGCCAGCAGCATTGGGACCGTCTCCTACGAGCAGTACTTC
TRBJ1-4,TRBV6-1,NA,NA,CASRQRGSPAEKLFF,TGTGCCAGCAGGCAGCGGGGATCTCCGGCTGAAAAACTGTTTTTT
TRBJ2-1,TRBV6-4,TRBD1,few,CASKGQGANNEQFF,TGTGCCAGCAAGGGACAGGGGGCAAACAATGAGCAGTTCTTC
TRBJ2-7,TRBV6-2/TRBV6-3,TRBD1,NA,CASRSTGTGIYEQYF,TGTGCCAGCAGAAGCACCGGGACAGGGATCTACGAGCAGTACTTC
TRBJ2-7,TRBV12-3/TRBV12-4,NA,few,CASSLTSGTLPNEQYF,TGTGCCAGCAGTTTGACGTCAGGGACCCTCCCTAACGAGCAGTACTTC
TRBJ2-3,TRBV20-1,TRBD1,NA,CSARDPTGADTQYF,TGCAGTGCTAGAGATCCCACAGGGGCAGATACGCAGTATTTT